These 32 T cell receptor beta chains were all obtained from the same sample, sequenced in a study of CD8+ T cells in alopecia areata. Extracted RNA was reverse transcribed into cDNA, the sequencing template. Sequenced by immunoSEQ multiplex PCR; TCRdb stores in-frame clones only, minus some. The sample offers about 2,700 clones and no singletons, the top ten holding roughly half. Source material: lesional skin. These receptors came from a C3H/HeJ mouse with alopecia areata. The strain bears MHC haplotype H2-k.

This clone showed up many times. Genes and germline come from the mouse. The read finishes 4 residues shy of the CDR3 end, and the germline J gene is used to complete it. The chain has TRBV16 and TRBJ2-3; TRBD2 matches 7 bases. Germline V lookup: CDR1 SGHSA, CDR2 FRNQAP. V shed 1 base and J 0 bases; nucleotides not matched to a gene: 7. The CDR3 extends over 17 amino acids. CDR3 sequence: CASSLGWGFPSAETLYF. The CDR3 DNA, read in part, is TGTGCAAGCAGCTTAGGCTGGGGGTTTCCTAGTGCAGAA.

Worth noting for this clone: The junction differs from germline at one of its ends, possibly a read error. Mouse gene names apply. Coverage ceases 4 residues before the CDR3 finishes, and the germline J gene fills in the end. This chain uses TRBV16 with TRBJ2-4, with TRBD2 matching 8 bases. The CDR3 totals 18 residues. The germline V gene encodes CDR1 SGHSA and CDR2 FRNQAP. The sequenced CDR3 bases are TGTGCAAGCGGCTTAGATCCACACCGGGGGGGCGCGCGAAAC. Translation gives CASGLDPHRGGARN. The full CDR3 is CASGLDPHRGGARNTLYF.

A note on this clone: The listed genes are named as in mouse. The read terminates 4 residues before the CDR3 end, so the remaining end is supplied by the germline J gene. The chain recombines TRBV13-1 with TRBJ2-1; 11 bases agree with TRBD1. The CDR3 is 14 amino acids. Germline lookup yields CDR1 NSHNY and CDR2 SYGAGN. After removal of 3 bases from V and 6 bases from J, the junction contained 2 bases not matched to a gene. This CDR3 is CASSGTGGFAEQFF. The part of the CDR3 DNA that was read is TGTGCCAGCAGTGGGACAGGGGGCTTTGCT.

This clone was found many times. Mouse names are used for the genes. The CDR3 end falls 4 residues outside the read, so it is completed with the germline J gene. J is TRBJ2-7 and V is TRBV13-3; possibly TRBD2 for D (6 bases). Germline CDR1 reads NNHDY; CDR2 reads SYVADS. This CDR3 is 13 amino acids long. The CDR3 spells CASSEAWGYEQYF. The covered CDR3 bases are TGTGCCAGCAGTGAAGCCTGGGGTTAT.

Points on this clone: Mouse gene names apply. The read comes to an end 4 residues before the CDR3 does, leaving the germline J gene to fill in the end. The chain has TRBV12-1 and TRBJ2-1; 9 bases agree with TRBD1. CDR1 and CDR2 from the germline V gene are SGHSN and HYEKVE. The CDR3 length is 13 residues. CDR3 bases read: TGTGCCAGCAGCTACAGGGGGCTGGCT. It translates to CASSYRGLA. The full CDR3 protein is CASSYRGLAEQFF. Using reference TRBV12-1 and TRBJ2-1 for the parts outside the CDR3, the full variable domain is DSGVVQSPRHIIKEKGGRSVLTCIPISGHSNVVWYQQTLGKELKFLIQHYEKVERDKGFLPSRFSVQQFDDYHSEMNMSALELEDSAMYFCASSYRGLAEQFFGPGTRLTVL.

With respect to this clone: At residue 11, the TCRdb protein and translated DNA are inconsistent; the protein given comes from the DNA. Mouse gene names and germline throughout. The sequence runs out 3 residues before the end of the CDR3; the remainder is reconstructed from the germline J gene. The chain is built from TRBV2 and TRBJ1-6, with D possibly matching TRBD1 (6 bases). TRBJ1-6 falls under the ORF class, with uncertain function. CDR1 LGHNA and CDR2 YSYQKL come from the germline V gene. The length of the CDR3 is 14 residues. With 3 bases removed from V and 5 bases from J, the gap between germline ends came to 8 bases. The CDR3 protein is CASSHRDNNSPLYF. CDR3 bases read: TGTGCCAGCAGCCACCGGGACAATAATTCGCCC.

This clone was seen many times. Any gene name here is a mouse gene name. The read stops 4 residues short of the end of the CDR3; the missing end is completed from the germline J gene. J is TRBJ2-4 and V is TRBV1, with a tentative D call TRBD2 (6 bases). In germline, CDR1 is NSQYPW, CDR2 LRSPGD (reference sequence). The CDR3 covers 14 residues. The germline V and J ends were trimmed by 3 bases and 1 base, with 8 bases remaining between them. Incomplete CDR3 DNA: TGCACCTGCAGTGCTGTGGGGGGTCAAAAC. Residues: CTCSAVGGQN. The CDR3 as a whole reads CTCSAVGGQNTLYF. The whole variable domain, remainder taken from reference TRBV1 and TRBJ2-4, is VTLLEQNPRWRLVPRGQAVNLRCILKNSQYPWMSWYQQDLQKQLQWLFTLRSPGDKEVKSLPGADYLATRVTDTELRLQVANMSQGRTLYCTCSAVGGQNTLYFGAGTRLSVL.

This clone was seen at least ten times. Gene names and germline match the mouse. From the germline J gene comes the end of the CDR3, since the read stops 4 residues before it. The chain carries TRBV13-3 and TRBJ2-7; D is perhaps TRBD2 (6 bases). Trimming left V 4 bases short and J 0 bases short, with 11 bases between. CDR1 is NNHDY, CDR2 SYVADS, per germline. This CDR3 contains 14 residues. The sequenced part of the CDR3 DNA is TGTGCCAGCAGTCGGGACTTCTTCTCCTAT. Translating gives CASSRDFFSY. The full CDR3 protein reads CASSRDFFSYEQYF.

There are many counts of this clone. Mouse gene names and germline throughout. The read falls 4 residues short of the CDR3 end, and the missing part is taken from the germline J gene. The rearrangement joins TRBV13-2 to TRBJ2-7; 11 positions agree with TRBD2. V lost 0 bases and J lost 3; bases outside the gene matches: 2. CDR3 length: 15 amino acids. From germline, CDR1 is NNHNN and CDR2 SYGAGS (reference sequence). CDR3 region: CASGDGGLGVYEQYF. The covered CDR3 bases are TGTGCCAGCGGTGATGGGGGACTGGGGGTCTAT.

This clone occurred a few times. Each gene name is a mouse one. CDR3 bases read: TGTGCCAGCGGCGACAGGGAAAACACA. Its protein is CASGDRENT. The whole CDR3 is CASGDRENTEVFF. This chain uses TRBV13-2 with TRBJ1-1, with 7 bases that match TRBD1. The missing CDR3 end, 4 residues past where the read stops, is filled in from the germline J gene. The CDR3 runs to 13 residues. J gave up 1 base and V 5 bases, and 2 bases lay outside the gene matches. Germline V gene data show CDR1 as NNHNN and CDR2 as SYGAGS (reference sequence).

On this clone itself: Mouse germline and gene names are used. With the read ending 4 residues before the CDR3 end, the germline J gene is used to fill in that end. The V and J genes are TRBV12-1 and TRBJ2-4; 10 bases are shared with TRBD2. The CDR3 consists of 16 residues. J was trimmed by 2 bases and V by 6 bases; bases with no gene match: 10. Germline V CDR1 and CDR2: SGHSN, HYEKVE. The CDR3 DNA, read in part, is TGTGCCAGCCTCCGGGACTGGGGTGATCATCAAAAC. Protein product: CASLRDWGDHQN. The full CDR3 protein reads CASLRDWGDHQNTLYF.

This clone qualifies as large. All gene names here are mouse names. The observed sequence ends 4 residues before the CDR3 terminus, with the missing tail filled in from the germline J gene. Other DNA sequences in the sample encode the same CDR3. The chain recombines TRBV13-3 with TRBJ1-2, with D perhaps matching TRBD1 (6 bases). The CDR3 extends over 14 amino acids. Germline V gene data show CDR1 as NNHDY and CDR2 as SYVADS. CDR3 DNA, as far as it was read: TGTGCCAGCAGTGATGGCCTGGGGGGGCGC. It is translated as CASSDGLGGR. The complete CDR3 reads CASSDGLGGRDYTF.

This clone was counted at least ten times. Gene and germline names: mouse. CDR3: CASGDPGTGGIAEQFF. The sequenced part of the CDR3 DNA is TGTGCCAGCGGTGATCCCGGGACAGGGGGCATTGCT. The V gene is TRBV13-2, the J gene TRBJ2-1; TRBD1 agrees at 12 bases. Coverage ceases 4 residues before the CDR3 finishes, and the germline J gene fills in the end. The V gene's germline CDR1 is NNHNN and CDR2 SYGAGS (reference sequence). Unmatched junction bases numbered 5, after V lost 1 base and J lost 6 bases. This CDR3 contains 16 residues.

This clone was detected many times. The gene names given are mouse names. CDR3 loop: CASSPQGGGTGQLYF. The CDR3 DNA, read in part, is TGTGCCAGCAGCCCCCAAGGGGGGGGCACCGGG. The V and J genes are TRBV5 and TRBJ2-2; weak D call: TRBD2 (7 bases). With the read ending 4 residues before the CDR3 end, the germline J gene is used to fill in that end. Germline values: CDR1 LGHNA, CDR2 YNLKQL (reference sequence). Trimming removed 4 bases from V and 4 bases from J, with 13 bases in between. This CDR3 is built from 15 residues.

This clone has only a few counts. Gene names are mouse gene names. The CDR3 extends 4 residues past the end of the read, so its final part is completed from the germline J gene. The chain joins TRBV13-1 to TRBJ2-1; 8 bases are a match to TRBD1. The CDR3 loop spans 14 amino acids. CDR1 is NSHNY, CDR2 SYGAGN, per germline. Unmatched junction bases numbered 3, after V lost 3 bases and J lost 4 bases. The sequenced part of the CDR3 DNA is TGTGCCAGCAGTGGGACAGGGTGGTATGCT. Protein product: CASSGTGWYA. Given in full, the CDR3 is CASSGTGWYAEQFF.

This clone was found many times. Mouse names are used for the genes. Read sequence stops 4 residues before the CDR3 end, and the germline J gene provides the missing end. The V and J genes are TRBV4 and TRBJ2-1; 8 bases agree with TRBD1. Germline loops: CDR1 LGHDT, CDR2 YNNKQL (reference sequence). This CDR3 is built from 13 residues. The V segment lost 7 bases and the J segment 5 bases; nucleotides outside the gene matches: 4. The sequenced part of the CDR3 DNA is TGTGCCAGCATAGACAGGGGAGATGCT. It encodes CASIDRGDA. The full CDR3 sequence reads CASIDRGDAEQFF.

This clone is medium-sized within its sample. These gene names are mouse names. The observed sequence ends 4 residues before the CDR3 terminus, with the missing tail filled in from the germline J gene. Additional DNA sequences in this sample encode the identical CDR3. The V call is TRBV14, the J call TRBJ1-1; 11 nucleotides align to TRBD1. Germline values: CDR1 SGHDT, CDR2 FRDEAV. The ends lost 3 bases at V and 4 bases at J; junction bases unmatched: 2. CDR3 length: 14 amino acids. CDR3 loop: CASSSGTGGTEVFF. Partial CDR3 DNA: TGTGCCAGCAGTTCCGGGACAGGGGGCACA.

This clone has ten or more counts. Here the gene names and germline are mouse. Read sequence stops 4 residues before the CDR3 end, and the germline J gene provides the missing end. The J gene is TRBJ2-1, the V gene TRBV15; 14 positions match TRBD2. The CDR3 is made up of 18 amino acids. After removal of 5 bases from V and 3 bases from J, the junction contained 9 bases not matched to a gene. Germline V gene data show CDR1 as SGHND and CDR2 as FRSKSL. The covered CDR3 bases are TGTGCCAGCAGTCCCAGGGACTGGGGGGGCCCGGTCTATGCT. It specifies CASSPRDWGGPVYA. Given in full, the CDR3 is CASSPRDWGGPVYAEQFF.

At least ten counts were recorded for this clone. The gene symbols are mouse symbols. The read ends 4 residues before the CDR3 terminus; that terminus is restored from the germline J gene. The gene calls are TRBV3 and TRBJ2-5; D is perhaps TRBD1 (6 bases). CDR1 is SNHLY, CDR2 FYNGKV, per germline (reference sequence). This CDR3 has 17 amino acids. V lost 2 bases and J lost 1, with 16 bases in between. The DNA read from the CDR3 is TGTGCCAGCAGCTTACAGGGGTGGCGATGGGACCAAGAC. The encoded protein is CASSLQGWRWDQD. From start to end, the CDR3 is CASSLQGWRWDQDTQYF. Based on the CDR3 plus reference TRBV3 and TRBJ2-5, the full variable domain is GPKVLQIPSHQIIDMGQMVTLNCDPVSNHLYFYWYKQILGQQMEFLVNFYNGKVMEKSKLFKDQFSVERPDGSYFTLKIQPTALEDSAVYFCASSLQGWRWDQDTQYFGPGTRLLVL.

This clone is hyperexpanded within its sample. TCRdb lists a protein that is different at residue 12 from the translated DNA; the protein given here uses the DNA translation. Genes and germline are mouse. CDR3 protein: CASSEGTAYNSPLYF. The part of the CDR3 DNA that was read is TGTGCCAGCAGTGAGGGGACAGCCTATAATTCGCCC. The rearrangement uses TRBV13-1 and TRBJ1-6, with 7 bases aligning to TRBD1. The read finishes 3 residues shy of the CDR3 end, and the germline J gene is used to complete it. TRBJ1-6 has ORF status, its function being uncertain. There are 15 residues in the CDR3. The V gene end was trimmed by 2 bases and the J gene end by 2 bases; junction bases not matched to a gene: 1. The germline gives CDR1 NSHNY, CDR2 SYGAGN.

This clone occurred a few times. Gene names follow the mouse nomenclature. The observed sequence ends 4 residues before the CDR3 terminus, with the missing tail filled in from the germline J gene. This chain joins TRBV2 and TRBJ2-3; TRBD1 might be the D (6 bases). CDR1 and CDR2 from the germline V gene are LGHNA and YSYQKL. The CDR3 has 14 amino acids. The CDR3 loop reads CASSQRGTVETLYF. Incomplete CDR3 DNA: TGTGCCAGCAGCCAAAGGGGGACGGTAGAA.

This clone has ten or more counts. All gene names here are mouse names. The read terminates 4 residues before the CDR3 end, so the remaining end is supplied by the germline J gene. This chain uses TRBV19 with TRBJ1-1; TRBD1 matches at 8 bases. V shed 2 bases and J 4 bases; nucleotides not matched to a gene: 7. The CDR3 length is 15 residues. CDR1 and CDR2 from the germline V gene are FNHDT and SITEND (reference sequence). Partial CDR3 DNA: TGTGCCAGCAGTATTCTGGACAGGGAGGGCACA. Its translation: CASSILDREGT. From start to end, the CDR3 is CASSILDREGTEVFF.

This clone appeared many times. Gene labels here are mouse ones. The observed sequence ends 4 residues before the CDR3 terminus, with the missing tail filled in from the germline J gene. The genes are TRBV1 and TRBJ1-4, with D tentatively TRBD1 (6 bases). The CDR3 is 16 amino acids. Per the germline V gene, CDR1 is NSQYPW and CDR2 is LRSPGD (reference sequence). CDR3 in amino acids: CTCSADRAGAAERLFF. CDR3 DNA, as far as it was read: TGCACCTGCAGTGCAGATCGGGCAGGGGCAGCCGAA.

This clone was seen at least ten times. Genes here carry mouse names. The read finishes 4 residues shy of the CDR3 end, and the germline J gene is used to complete it. The chain combines TRBV29 with TRBJ2-1, with D possibly being TRBD1 (6 bases). CDR1 and CDR2 (germline): MSHET, SYDVDS. Trimming took off 2 bases at V and 1 base at J, with 6 bases between the two ends. The CDR3 consists of 14 residues. CDR3 amino acids: CASSLDRNYAEQFF. The CDR3 bases that were read are TGTGCTAGCAGTTTAGACAGGAACTATGCT. The full variable domain, in which reference TRBV29 and TRBJ2-1 provide the parts outside the CDR3, is DMKVTQMPRYLIKRMGENVLLECGQDMSHETMYWYRQDPGLGLQLIYISYDVDSNSEGDIPKGYRVSRKKREHFSLILDSAKTNQTSVYFCASSLDRNYAEQFFGPGTRLTVL.

As regards this clone: The translated DNA and TCRdb's protein are not identical at residue 11; the protein here was translated from the DNA. The gene names here belong to mouse. The read finishes 3 residues shy of the CDR3 end, and the germline J gene is used to complete it. This chain connects TRBV17 to TRBJ1-6; no reliable D call. TRBJ1-6 is classed as an ORF, of uncertain function. Germline values: CDR1 MNHDT, CDR2 YYDKIL. CDR3 length: 14 residues. Partial CDR3 DNA: TGTGCTAGCAGTAGACTGTTTAACCAAGACACC. It is translated as CASSRLFNQDT. The full CDR3 reads CASSRLFNQDTLYF.

This clone was detected ten times or more. The gene names given are mouse names. The read ends 4 residues early relative to the CDR3; the germline J gene fills the gap. The V and J genes are TRBV19 and TRBJ2-4, with TRBD1 matching 7 bases. Germline CDR1 reads FNHDT; CDR2 reads SITEND (reference sequence). There are 16 residues in the CDR3. V lost 0 bases, J lost 3 bases, and 7 bases stayed unmatched. CDR3 bases read: TGTGCCAGCAGTATAGGGGCAGGGGGAGGCCAAAAC. It codes for CASSIGAGGGQN. The whole CDR3 protein is CASSIGAGGGQNTLYF.

This clone was found many times. Germline and genes: mouse. The DNA read from the CDR3 is TGTGCCAGCAGCCCGACTGGGGAGAGCTCCTAT. This sequence encodes CASSPTGESSY. The entire CDR3 sequence reads CASSPTGESSYEQYF. The rearrangement links TRBV5 to TRBJ2-7, with 8 bases identical to TRBD2. The read ends 4 residues early relative to the CDR3; the germline J gene fills the gap. V was pared by 4 bases and J by 0 bases, with 5 bases of the junction left unmatched. The CDR3 contains 15 residues. Germline CDR1 and CDR2: LGHNA and YNLKQL (reference sequence).

Remarks on this clone: Genes and germline are mouse. Read data end 4 residues before the CDR3 end; the end is taken from the germline J gene. V and J are TRBV17 and TRBJ2-7; D is perhaps TRBD2 (6 bases). Germline CDR1 reads MNHDT; CDR2 reads YYDKIL. The CDR3 has 15 amino acids. The CDR3 region is CAWSAPRGVSYEQYF. Incomplete CDR3 DNA: TGTGCCTGGAGTGCCCCGCGGGGGGTCTCCTAT.

This clone was observed at least ten times. Mouse germline and gene names are used. The observed sequence ends 4 residues before the CDR3 terminus, with the missing tail filled in from the germline J gene. The chain has TRBV19 and TRBJ2-5; possibly TRBD2 for D (6 bases). Trimming took off 5 bases at V and 2 bases at J, with 15 bases between the two ends. The germline V gene encodes CDR1 FNHDT and CDR2 SITEND (reference sequence). CDR3 length: 15 residues. Incomplete CDR3 DNA: TGTGCCAGCAGCCTATCCGACTGGCTCCAAGAC. Amino acids: CASSLSDWLQD. The whole CDR3 protein reads CASSLSDWLQDTQYF.

As regards this clone: The listed genes are named as in mouse. The read comes to an end 4 residues before the CDR3 does, leaving the germline J gene to fill in the end. This chain links TRBV13-2 with TRBJ2-3; TRBD2 agrees at 7 bases. The V gene end was trimmed by 0 bases and the J gene end by 1 base; junction bases not matched to a gene: 5. The length of the CDR3 is 16 residues. The germline CDR1 and CDR2 sequences are NNHNN and SYGAGS (reference sequence). The CDR3 bases that were read are TGTGCCAGCGGTGATGCGGGGGGGAGGGGTGCAGAA. Protein sequence: CASGDAGGRGAE. The entire CDR3 is CASGDAGGRGAETLYF.

This clone was observed at least ten times. All gene names here are mouse names. CDR3 residues: CASSYRVQDTQYF. CDR3 bases read: TGTGCCAGCAGTTACAGGGTCCAAGAC. This sequence joins TRBV13-1 and TRBJ2-5, with TRBD1 as a possible D gene (6 bases). The read terminates 4 residues ahead of where the CDR3 ends, so the germline J gene completes it. Deletions cut 4 bases from V and 2 bases from J, with 8 bases between. Germline CDR1 reads NSHNY; CDR2 reads SYGAGN. The CDR3 is 13 amino acids.

This clone was picked up many times. These gene names are mouse names. Partial CDR3 DNA: TGTGCCAGCAGCTACCCCACGGGACTGGGGTTTAGTGCAGAA. Amino acids: CASSYPTGLGFSAE. The whole CDR3 sequence reads CASSYPTGLGFSAETLYF. V and J are TRBV4 and TRBJ2-3; TRBD2 matches 10 bases. The read finishes 4 residues shy of the CDR3 end, and the germline J gene is used to complete it. Trimming cost V 3 bases and J 0 bases; bases outside gene matches: 9. In germline, CDR1 is LGHDT, CDR2 YNNKQL (reference sequence). The CDR3 is 18 residues long.